The rows below give T cell receptor beta chains drawn from one sample of a study of blood T cell repertoires in COVID-19. Using immunoSEQ multiplex PCR, the repertoire was profiled, and TCRdb retains in-frame clones only, with some absent. In the table there are about 76,000 clones, roughly 85% of which are singletons. Sequencing input: peripheral blood. The receptors derive from a man in his fifties or sixties with COVID-19, enrolled during active disease. CDR3s include the opening cysteine and the closing phenylalanine or tryptophan. The D gene is left open where the match is weak. Where a row states a size, it is once, few, many or the class of an expanded clone; other rows omit it.

TRBV28	TRBD1	TRBJ1-5	.	TGTGCCAGCAGTCCCCCAGGGGGCGTAAGTCAGCCCCAGCATTTT	CASSPPGGVSQPQHF
TRBV5-1	TRBD1	TRBJ1-2	.	TGCGCCAGCAGCTTGCGGACAGGGGTTTCTCCCTATGGCTACACCTTC	CASSLRTGVSPYGYTF
TRBV19	TRBD1	TRBJ1-1	.	TGTGCCAGTAGTAGACAGGGGGAGGTCGCTGAAGCTTTCTTT	CASSRQGEVAEAFF
TRBV7-2	.	TRBJ2-7	.	TGTGCCAGCAGCTCCCAGAGCAGGGGCAACGAGCAGTACTTC	CASSSQSRGNEQYF
TRBV7-3	TRBD1	TRBJ2-5	.	TGTGCCAGCAGCTCGGGGGACAGGTGGGAGGTCCAGTACTTC	CASSSGDRWEVQYF
TRBV10-3	TRBD2	TRBJ2-7	.	TGTGCCATCAGTGCGGGGGGGACTAGCGGGAGTCTCCAGTACTTC	CAISAGGTSGSLQYF
TRBV5-1	.	TRBJ1-1	.	TGCGCCAGCAGCTTGCAGACTTTGAACACTGAAGCTTTCTTT	CASSLQTLNTEAFF
TRBV28	TRBD1	TRBJ1-4	.	TGTGCCAGCAGTCGACAGGGGGATGTGGCTAATGAAAAACTGTTTTTT	CASSRQGDVANEKLFF
TRBV10-3	TRBD1	TRBJ1-1	.	TGTGCCATCAGTGAGGGGACAGCTCTTAACACTGAAGCTTTCTTT	CAISEGTALNTEAFF
TRBV12-3/TRBV12-4	.	TRBJ1-2	.	TGTGCCAGCAGTTTGCAGGGGGGCTACACCTTC	CASSLQGGYTF
TRBV24-1	.	TRBJ1-2	.	TGTGCCACCAGTGAGGGGGCGGCGTACACCTTC	CATSEGAAYTF
TRBV3-1/TRBV3-2	.	TRBJ2-7	.	TGTGCCAGCAGCCAGTCTCTGGTCGGAGGGTTCTACGAGCAGTACTTC	CASSQSLVGGFYEQYF
TRBV7-2	.	TRBJ1-2	.	TGTGCCAGCAGCTTAGAAGAGGGTAGCTACACCTTC	CASSLEEGSYTF
TRBV25-1	TRBD1	TRBJ2-2	.	TGTGCCAGCAGTGAATGGGGGACAGGGCTAACCGGGGAGCTGTTTTTT	CASSEWGTGLTGELFF
TRBV18	.	TRBJ1-5	.	TGTGCCAGCTCACCCGACAGTGAAAATCAGCCCCAGCATTTT	CASSPDSENQPQHF
TRBV9	.	TRBJ1-2	.	TGTGCCAGCAGCGTAGGCGCAACCTCCACTAACTATGGCTACACCTTC	CASSVGATSTNYGYTF
TRBV19	.	TRBJ2-5	.	TGTGCCAGTAGTATGAGGGCAGGGGAGGAGACCCAGTACTTC	CASSMRAGEETQYF
TRBV18	.	TRBJ2-2	.	TGTGCCAGCTCACCAGGCTACAGGAACACCGGGGAGCTGTTTTTT	CASSPGYRNTGELFF
TRBV12-3/TRBV12-4	.	TRBJ1-2	.	TGTGCCAGTAGGGGTTTGGGCGCTGGCTACACCTTC	CASRGLGAGYTF
TRBV11-3	TRBD1	TRBJ2-2	few	TGTGCCAGCAGCTTACGGGACAGAGGGGTCACCGGGGAGCTGTTTTTT	CASSLRDRGVTGELFF
TRBV20-1	.	TRBJ1-3	.	TGCAGTGCTAGTTTTTTCGGAGGCTCTGGAAACACCATATATTTT	CSASFFGGSGNTIYF
TRBV19	.	TRBJ1-3	few	TGTGCCAGTAGTATCAACTCTGGAAACACCATATATTTT	CASSINSGNTIYF
TRBV5-1	TRBD2	TRBJ2-1	.	TGCGCCAGCAGGACTAGCGGGAACAATGAGCAGTTCTTC	CASRTSGNNEQFF
TRBV5-6	TRBD1	TRBJ1-6	.	TGTGCCAGCAGCTTGGGGGGGACAGTTCTCTCCTATAATTCACCCCTCCACTTT	CASSLGGTVLSYNSPLHF
TRBV6-6	TRBD1	TRBJ1-4	few	TGTGCCAGCAGTGGGACAGGGGTTAATGAAAAACTGTTTTTT	CASSGTGVNEKLFF
TRBV23-1	TRBD1	TRBJ1-1	.	TGCGCCAGCAGTCAGCCGGGACAGGAGTATACTGAAGCTTTCTTT	CASSQPGQEYTEAFF
TRBV24-1	TRBD1	TRBJ1-2	.	TGTGCCACCAGTGATACCGGGACAGGGGTCCCTAACTATGGCTACACCTTC	CATSDTGTGVPNYGYTF
TRBV3-1/TRBV3-2	TRBD1	TRBJ1-6	.	TGTGCCAGCAGCCAAGAGGGGACAGCAAGAGGTTCACCCCTCCACTTT	CASSQEGTARGSPLHF
TRBV18	.	TRBJ2-5	.	TGTGCCAGCTCATCGCCAGTTACCAAAGAGACCCAGTACTTC	CASSSPVTKETQYF
TRBV7-2	TRBD1	TRBJ1-6	.	TGTGCCAGCAGCCCCCAAAGCGACAGGGACTCACCCCTCCACTTT	CASSPQSDRDSPLHF
TRBV24-1	TRBD1	TRBJ1-1	.	TGTGCCACCAGGGCTACAGGGGTTATCACTGAAGCTTTCTTT	CATRATGVITEAFF
TRBV9	TRBD1	TRBJ1-1	.	TGTGCCAGCAGCGCGCGGGACAGGGACGGTACTGAAGCTTTCTTT	CASSARDRDGTEAFF
TRBV9	TRBD1	TRBJ1-3	.	TGTGCCAGCAGCGTAGAAGGGGGCGGTGGAAACACCATATATTTT	CASSVEGGGGNTIYF
TRBV30	.	TRBJ1-1	few	TGTGCCTGGAGTGCTCCGACATACACCATGAACACTGAAGCTTTCTTT	CAWSAPTYTMNTEAFF
TRBV5-1	TRBD1	TRBJ1-5	.	TGCGCCAGCAGCTTGGGACAGGGGGCATTTCAGCCCCAGCATTTT	CASSLGQGAFQPQHF
TRBV6-5	.	TRBJ1-2	.	TGTGCCAGCAGTCCCGTGATGGGGGAGGGTGGCTACACCTTC	CASSPVMGEGGYTF
TRBV6-6	TRBD1	TRBJ1-2	.	TGTGCCAGCAGTAACGGACAGGAGACTAACTATGGCTACACCTTC	CASSNGQETNYGYTF
TRBV30	.	TRBJ1-1	.	TGTGCCTGGAGTGTACTTGGGGCCACTGAAGCTTTCTTT	CAWSVLGATEAFF
TRBV7-7	.	TRBJ2-1	.	TGTGCCAGCAGCTTAGACAGCGGCCGCAATGAGCAGTTCTTC	CASSLDSGRNEQFF
TRBV6-5	.	TRBJ1-4	.	TGTGCCAGCAGTAGGACAGATGCAACTAATGAAAAACTGTTTTTT	CASSRTDATNEKLFF
TRBV3-1/TRBV3-2	.	TRBJ2-7	.	TGTGCCAGCAGCCAAGATGGGTCAGGGTACAGGGAGCAGTACTTC	CASSQDGSGYREQYF
TRBV6-4	.	TRBJ1-6	.	TGTGCCAGCACCTCGTGCGGGGCTCACTATAATTCACCCCTCCACTTT	CASTSCGAHYNSPLHF
TRBV14	TRBD1	TRBJ2-2	.	TGTGCCAGCAGCGTACAGGGGGACGGGGAGCTGTTTTTT	CASSVQGDGELFF
TRBV3-1/TRBV3-2	.	TRBJ1-3	.	TGTGCCAGCAGCTTGGACACCTCTGGAAACACCATATATTTT	CASSLDTSGNTIYF
TRBV5-6	.	TRBJ1-5	.	TGTGCCAGCAGCCCTGGAGACGCAGGGCCCAATCAGCCCCAGCATTTT	CASSPGDAGPNQPQHF
TRBV19	TRBD2	TRBJ2-7	once	TGTGCCAGTAGTACAGAGACTAGCGGGAGTTCCTACGAGCAGTACTTC	CASSTETSGSSYEQYF
TRBV6-5	TRBD2	TRBJ2-7	.	TGTGCCAGCAGTTCGCGGACTAGACTGGGCGAGCAGTACTTC	CASSSRTRLGEQYF